Below are 3 T cell receptor beta chains sequenced from a single sample in a study of cytomegalovirus exposure and HLA in healthy donors. With 60 Vbeta and 13 Jbeta primers, the PCR was carried out. Some clones are missing from TCRdb's copy, which holds only in-frame ones; the method was immunoSEQ multiplex PCR. Altogether 140,000 to 150,000 clones are present, around three quarters being singletons, with the ten largest covering 2.1%. The source material was PBMCs. The receptors shown here come from a woman aged 60-75 years in good health and CMV-seropositive.

In this sample, this clone turned up a few times. This chain's CDR3 is CASTWTSGLSGANVLTF. CDR3 sequence (DNA): TGTGCCAGCACCTGGACTAGCGGCCTCTCTGGGGCCAACGTCCTGACTTTC. The genes are TRBV27 and TRBJ2-6; 10 bases are shared with TRBD2. Unmatched junction bases numbered 6, after V lost 7 bases and J lost 0 bases. This CDR3 is built from 17 residues. Germline V gene sequence: CDR1 MNHEY, CDR2 SMNVEV (reference sequence).

The rearrangement joins TRBV14 to TRBJ2-6, with D unresolved. This CDR3 has 16 amino acids. Per germline, CDR1 SGHDN and CDR2 FVKESK. V was shortened by 1 base and J by 0 bases, with 7 bases between the two germline ends. CDR3 coding DNA: TGTGCCAGCAGCCAAGTATCGGGCTCTGGGGCCAACGTCCTGACTTTC. Amino acid sequence: CASSQVSGSGANVLTF. The full variable domain, with the rest looked up from reference TRBV14 and TRBJ2-6, is EAGVTQFPSHSVIEKGQTVTLRCDPISGHDNLYWYRRVMGKEIKFLLHFVKESKQDESGMPNNRFLAERTGGTYSTLKVQPAELEDSGVYFCASSQVSGSGANVLTFGAGSRLTVL.

This chain connects TRBV28 to TRBJ1-2, with D maybe TRBD1 (5 bases). V lost 4 bases, J lost 2 bases, and 5 bases lay in between. This CDR3 comprises 12 residues. The germline V gene encodes CDR1 MDHEN and CDR2 SYDVKM. CDR3 in DNA: TGTGCCAGCAGTTCAGGGAACTATGGCTACACCTTC. Encoded protein: CASSSGNYGYTF.